These 21 T cell receptor beta chains came from one sample sequenced in a study of regulatory T cells in long-lasting Graves disease. With iRepertoire HTBI primers and Arm-PCR of CDR3 regions, TCR beta libraries were built. TCRdb independently ran MiXCR on the multiplex PCR reads; one entry per CDR3 protein. Here the sample spans some 280,000 distinct CDR3 sequences, 22% being singletons. Sample time point: persistent/refractory GD, antithyroid drugs over 5 years with positive TRAb. There was RNA extracted from PBMCs, and the TCR library was made from it. This specimen consisted of peripheral blood mononuclear cells (PBMCs), obtained when the disease was refractory, from a patient treated with antithyroid drugs. These receptors originate from a female donor with Graves disease.

The rearrangement uses TRBV28 and TRBJ1-2; D not resolved. The CDR3 is 13 residues long. Trimming left V 4 bases short and J 1 base short, with 7 bases between. Germline CDR1 is MDHEN and CDR2 is SYDVKM. CDR3 region: CASSSRHNYGYTF. The CDR3 DNA reads as TGTGCCAGCAGTTCCCGGCATAACTATGGCTACACCTTC.

The sample holds a few counts of this clonotype. The DNA of the CDR3 is TGCAGCGGGCTCGGACAGTGGGAGACCCAGTACTTC. Its translation: CSGLGQWETQYF. The V gene is TRBV29-1, the J gene TRBJ2-5, with a possible D match to TRBD1 (6 bases). Trimming cost V 7 bases and J 5 bases, with 14 bases left between them. CDR3 length: 12 residues. CDR1 and CDR2 from the germline V gene are SQVTM and ANQGSEA.

This clonotype came up a few times. The rearrangement joins TRBV11-2 to TRBJ2-7, with 9 bases matching TRBD2. Germline CDR1 SGHAT, CDR2 FQNNGV. The CDR3 runs 15 residues. V gave up 3 bases and J gave up 5 bases; unmatched junction bases: 8. This CDR3 is CASSLSSGSSDEQYF. The CDR3 DNA sequence: TGTGCCAGCAGCTTGAGTAGCGGGAGTTCGGACGAGCAGTACTTC.

This clonotype was picked up many times. The rearrangement links TRBV28 to TRBJ1-4; D is unclear. The CDR3 consists of 13 residues. Trimming shortened V by 3 bases and J by 8 bases, and 10 bases separated the two germline ends. CDR1 is MDHEN and CDR2 is SYDVKM in the germline V gene. The CDR3 loop is CASSLSQAEKLFF. The CDR3 bases are TGTGCCAGCAGTTTGTCCCAGGCGGAAAAACTGTTTTTT.

This clonotype was observed a handful of times. The chain links TRBV20-1 to TRBJ2-5; D remains unclear. From germline, CDR1 is DFQATT and CDR2 SNEGSKA (reference sequence). This CDR3 region has 13 residues. Deletions cut 6 bases from V and 5 bases from J, with 16 bases between. Here the CDR3 reads CSAPTGLRETQYF. The CDR3 DNA reads as TGCAGTGCCCCGACGGGCCTACGGGAGACCCAGTACTTC.

This clonotype appeared many times. V is TRBV2 and J is TRBJ1-2; TRBD1 might be the D (5 bases). The length of the CDR3 is 14 residues. Trimming removed 4 bases from V and 5 bases from J, with 14 bases in between. Germline CDR1 reads SNHLY; CDR2 reads FYNNEI. CDR3 sequence reads: CASSVEQGFYGYTF. DNA for the CDR3: TGTGCCAGCAGTGTGGAGCAGGGATTTTATGGCTACACCTTC.

This clonotype was recorded many times. This chain uses TRBV28 with TRBJ2-7; 7 bases align to TRBD1. Germline loops: CDR1 MDHEN, CDR2 SYDVKM. The J segment lost 2 bases and the V segment lost 5 bases, leaving 21 bases of the junction unmatched. This CDR3 comprises 19 residues. The DNA for the CDR3 is TGTGCCAGCAGTCAAGAGGGGACAGAGCGTACCATACTGACCTACGAGCAGTACTTC. Protein: CASSQEGTERTILTYEQYF. Complete variable domain (other parts from reference TRBV28 and TRBJ2-7): DVKVTQSSRYLVKRTGEKVFLECVQDMDHENMFWYRQDPGLGLRLIYFSYDVKMKEKGDIPEGYSVSREKKERFSLILESASTNQTSMYLCASSQEGTERTILTYEQYFGPGTRLTVT.

This clonotype appeared many times. V usage is TRBV11-2 and J usage is TRBJ2-5; D uncertain. CDR1 and CDR2 (germline): SGHAT, FQNNGV. The CDR3 has 14 amino acids. V was clipped by 5 bases and J by 5 bases, with 15 bases between them. CDR3 coding DNA: TGTGCCAGCAGCCCGACGGTTGTGATGGAGACCCAGTACTTC. As protein: CASSPTVVMETQYF.

This clonotype showed up many times. This chain links TRBV5-1 with TRBJ1-4; 7 bases line up with TRBD1. CDR1 is SGHRS and CDR2 is YFSETQ in the germline V gene. The CDR3 sequence is 17 residues long. With V trimmed by 2 bases and J by 5 bases, 12 bases remained unmatched. The CDR3 reads CASSFSIRTGINEKLFF. DNA for the CDR3: TGCGCCAGCAGCTTTTCTATAAGGACAGGCATCAATGAAAAACTGTTTTTT.

This clonotype was seen a few times. V and J are TRBV7-9 and TRBJ2-7, with D perhaps matching TRBD1 (6 bases). V was pared by 2 bases and J by 5 bases, with 13 bases between. The CDR3 totals 14 residues. Germline CDR1 SEHNR, CDR2 FQNEAQ (reference sequence). The CDR3: CASSLLQGPNEQYF. CDR3 sequence (DNA): TGTGCCAGCAGCTTACTCCAGGGGCCGAACGAGCAGTACTTC.

In this sample, this clonotype turned up a few times. The chain recombines TRBV20-1 with TRBJ2-7, with D perhaps matching TRBD2 (6 bases). The germline V gene encodes CDR1 DFQATT and CDR2 SNEGSKA (reference sequence). V dropped 0 bases and J dropped 2 bases, with 17 bases sitting between them. The CDR3 totals 16 residues. CDR3 DNA sequence: TGCAGTGCTAGAGACGTGGGAGGCCCCTCCCCCTACGAGCAGTACTTC. It translates to CSARDVGGPSPYEQYF.

This clonotype was counted at least ten times. The V gene is TRBV28, the J gene TRBJ2-7; unclear D gene. Trimming left V 3 bases short and J 7 bases short, with 16 bases between. Germline loops: CDR1 MDHEN, CDR2 SYDVKM. This CDR3 is 14 amino acids long. The CDR3 DNA is TGTGCCAGCAGTTTCTCGGCTTGGCCTCGGGAGCAGTACTTC. Its protein is CASSFSAWPREQYF.

The rearrangement links TRBV4-3 to TRBJ1-1; D call uncertain. There are 15 residues in the CDR3. Per germline, CDR1 LGHNA and CDR2 YSLEER. V gave up 3 bases and J gave up 0 bases, with 11 bases separating them. CDR3 protein: CASSQAKAMNTEAFF. The DNA of the CDR3 is TGCGCCAGCAGCCAGGCGAAGGCCATGAACACTGAAGCTTTCTTT.

This clonotype came up many times. The chain carries TRBV12-3 or TRBV12-4 and TRBJ2-7, with D hard to call. CDR3 length equals 15 residues. V was cut by 1 base and J by 3 bases, with 13 bases left in between. The chain's CDR3 is CASSLGGSTLYEQYF. The CDR3 nucleotides are TGTGCCAGCAGTTTAGGCGGATCGACCCTCTACGAGCAGTACTTC.

This clonotype came up many times. V and J are TRBV29-1 and TRBJ2-2; D perhaps matches TRBD1 (5 bases). Germline V gives CDR1 SQVTM, CDR2 ANQGSEA. The ends were cut back, 4 bases at V and 3 bases at J, with 9 bases in the middle. The CDR3 runs to 13 residues. CDR3 region: CSVGQPYTGELFF. CDR3 nucleotides: TGCAGCGTTGGACAGCCTTACACCGGGGAGCTGTTTTTT.

This clonotype was seen more than once but under ten times. The chain has TRBV6-2 or TRBV6-3 and TRBJ1-2; 8 bases match TRBD1. V gave up 6 bases and J gave up 4 bases; unmatched junction bases: 13. Germline V CDR1 and CDR2: MNHEY, SVGEGT. This CDR3 has 16 amino acids. The CDR3 DNA is TGTGCCAGCAGGACTACCGGGACAGGCATGTCCTATGGCTACACCTTC. This translates into CASRTTGTGMSYGYTF.

The chain uses TRBV5-1 and TRBJ2-7; D gene unclear. Per the germline V gene, CDR1 is SGHRS and CDR2 is YFSETQ. V gave up 2 bases and J gave up 6 bases, with 21 bases separating them. This CDR3 region has 16 residues. CDR3 protein: CASSLGDTPLRVEQYF. In DNA, the CDR3 is TGCGCCAGCAGCTTAGGTGACACACCCTTGAGAGTCGAGCAGTACTTC.

This clonotype was observed a single time. The J gene is TRBJ2-1, the V gene TRBV20-1; 7 nucleotides agree with TRBD2. The CDR3 is 16 residues long. The germline V gene has CDR1 DFQATT and CDR2 SNEGSKA (reference sequence). The V gene end was trimmed by 4 bases and the J gene end by 0 bases; junction bases not matched to a gene: 9. In DNA form, the CDR3 reads TGCAGTGCTACCGGCCGGGAGGTCAGCTCCTACAATGAGCAGTTCTTC. It is translated as CSATGREVSSYNEQFF.

The chain couples TRBV7-9 to TRBJ1-4; no definite D call. There are 16 residues in the CDR3. Germline CDR1 and CDR2: SEHNR and FQNEAQ (reference sequence). The ends were cut back, 4 bases at V and 4 bases at J, with 16 bases in the middle. The CDR3 reads CASSSPSRDDNEKLFF. CDR3 nucleotides: TGTGCCAGCAGCTCCCCCTCCCGGGATGATAATGAAAAACTGTTTTTT.

As concerns this clonotype: This may stem from a read error, because a much larger clone lies one nucleotide away. It is likely a read error, because the conserved phenylalanine at the end of the CDR3 is missing. This chain uses TRBV9 with TRBJ2-7; D is ambiguous. The germline V gene encodes CDR1 SGDLS and CDR2 YYNGEE. The CDR3 loop spans 11 amino acids. Trimming left V 5 bases short and J 2 bases short, with 5 bases between. The CDR3 here is CASSGTYEQYL. Written as DNA, the CDR3 is TGTGCCAGCAGTGGGACCTACGAGCAGTACCTC.

This clonotype has a count of ten or more. This rearrangement joins TRBV20-1 to TRBJ2-7; 8 bases line up with TRBD2. This CDR3 region has 15 residues. Germline lookup yields CDR1 DFQATT and CDR2 SNEGSKA (reference sequence). V shed 3 bases, J shed 3 bases, and the junction held 10 bases outside the gene matches. The CDR3 sequence: CSASLAGGGYYEQYF. The CDR3 bases are TGCAGTGCTAGTTTGGCGGGAGGAGGTTACTACGAGCAGTACTTC.